The 23 T cell receptor beta chains below come from one sample, sequenced in a study of control samples from healthy donors and cancer patients. Clones were sequenced by immunoSEQ multiplex PCR, and TCRdb holds only the in-frame ones, with some missing. This sample has 150,000 or so clones, with almost 90% found just once. The sample comprised blood. All receptors come from a young man in good health.

The gene calls are TRBV9 and TRBJ2-2; D unresolved. Germline CDR1 SGDLS, CDR2 YYNGEE. Trimming removed 0 bases from V and 4 bases from J, with 13 bases in between. The CDR3 extends over 16 amino acids. The DNA of the CDR3 is TGTGCCAGCAGCGTAGGTCCAGATCCGGGCACCGGGGAGCTGTTTTTT. It codes for CASSVGPDPGTGELFF.

This clone was detected a few times. The chain recombines TRBV28 with TRBJ2-4; D perhaps matches TRBD1 (6 bases). Trimming stripped 1 base from V and 8 bases from J, with 12 bases between. CDR1 MDHEN and CDR2 SYDVKM come from the germline V gene. The CDR3 spans 14 residues. CDR3 protein: CASSLSGVGDIQYF. Written as DNA, the CDR3 is TGTGCCAGCAGTTTATCAGGGGTGGGGGACATTCAGTACTTC.

The rearrangement links TRBV28 to TRBJ2-7; D is unresolved. Germline V lookup: CDR1 MDHEN, CDR2 SYDVKM. V gave up 9 bases and J gave up 3 bases, with 12 bases separating them. The CDR3 runs to 12 residues. CDR3 loop: CASSPPGYEQYF. The CDR3 DNA reads TGTGCCAGTTCCCCCCCAGGCTACGAGCAGTACTTC.

V is TRBV12-3 or TRBV12-4 and J is TRBJ2-7, with D possibly matching TRBD1 (6 bases). V was cut by 4 bases and J by 4 bases, with 11 bases left in between. This CDR3 is built from 13 residues. CDR3 region: CASSSSQGYEQYF. Here the CDR3 DNA reads TGTGCCAGCAGTTCGAGCCAGGGGTACGAGCAGTACTTC.

V and J are TRBV12-3 or TRBV12-4 and TRBJ1-1; D is uncertain. The CDR3 length is 11 residues. V lost 1 base to trimming and J lost 9 bases, with 6 bases between them. CDR3 region: CASSLGRQAFF. CDR3 DNA: TGTGCCAGCAGTTTAGGCCGGCAAGCTTTCTTT.

This clone was seen once. The chain carries TRBV18 and TRBJ1-1; D remains ambiguous. The CDR3 consists of 13 residues. Per the germline V gene, CDR1 is KGHSH and CDR2 is LQKENI. V lost 1 base to trimming and J lost 6 bases, with 9 bases between them. The DNA for the CDR3 is TGTGCCAGCTCACCACGTCCCGCGGCTGAAGCTTTCTTT. Residues: CASSPRPAAEAFF. Supplemented by reference TRBV18 and TRBJ1-1, the full variable domain reads NAGVMQNPRHLVRRRGQEARLRCSPMKGHSHVYWYRQLPEEGLKFMVYLQKENIIDESGMPKERFSAEFPKEGPSILRIQQVVRGDSAAYFCASSPRPAAEAFFGQGTRLTVV.

The chain employs TRBV7-2 and TRBJ1-3; perhaps TRBD1 as D (6 bases). Germline V gene lookup returns CDR1 SGHTA and CDR2 FQGNSA. The CDR3 covers 15 residues. V was clipped by 6 bases and J by 4 bases, with 16 bases between them. CDR3 bases: TGTGCCAGCAGTCATTATGCCGACAGGGGAAACACCATATATTTT. This encodes CASSHYADRGNTIYF.

The CDR3 spells CASSLALAGYEQYF. The CDR3 DNA follows: TGTGCCAGCAGCTTAGCGCTAGCCGGGTACGAGCAGTACTTC. The chain combines TRBV7-2 with TRBJ2-7; TRBD2 might be the D (5 bases). V dropped 0 bases and J dropped 4 bases, with 10 bases sitting between them. The length of the CDR3 is 14 residues. Germline V gives CDR1 SGHTA, CDR2 FQGNSA.

V usage is TRBV4-2 and J usage is TRBJ1-1, with 7 bases fitting TRBD1. V dropped 0 bases and J dropped 3; count of bases not matched to a gene: 7. This CDR3 contains 16 residues. Looked up from germline, CDR1 is LGHNA and CDR2 is YNFKEQ. In nucleotides, the CDR3 is TGTGCCAGCAGCCAAGAGCCCGAGGGGGCGTACACTGAAGCTTTCTTT. It codes for CASSQEPEGAYTEAFF.

V usage is TRBV21-1 and J usage is TRBJ1-2; the table's D call of TRBD1 was not tested on the DNA. TRBV21-1 is noted as a pseudogene. The CDR3 has 16 amino acids. The CDR3 DNA reads TGTGCCAGCAGCAATAAAGTCGGCTCCTTAGGGGATGGCTACACCTTC. Protein: CASSNKVGSLGDGYTF.

This chain uses TRBV28 with TRBJ2-7; TRBD1 aligns across 8 bases. The CDR3 is 16 residues long. V shed 2 bases, J shed 5 bases, and the junction held 11 bases outside the gene matches. Germline CDR1 is MDHEN and CDR2 is SYDVKM. The CDR3 region has the DNA TGTGCCAGCAGTTTACCTCCACGACAGGGGCCTAACGAGCAGTACTTC. Its protein is CASSLPPRQGPNEQYF.

J is TRBJ1-3 and V is TRBV7-2; the D gene is possibly TRBD1 (5 bases). Germline CDR1 SGHTA, CDR2 FQGNSA. Trimming removed 1 base at V and 3 bases at J, with 13 bases between. This CDR3 is built from 16 residues. The CDR3 DNA follows: TGTGCCAGCAGCTTAGTGACGGGGGGTAGTGGAAACACCATATATTTT. It encodes CASSLVTGGSGNTIYF.

The V call is TRBV2, the J call TRBJ1-1; 9 bases line up with TRBD1. The J segment lost 1 base and the V segment lost 2 bases, leaving 11 bases of the junction unmatched. Germline loops: CDR1 SNHLY, CDR2 FYNNEI. This CDR3 has 18 residues. CDR3 protein: CASSENPHRGQGNTEAFF. In nucleotides, the CDR3 is TGTGCCAGCAGTGAAAATCCCCACAGGGGGCAGGGGAACACTGAAGCTTTCTTT.

The V gene is TRBV6-2 or TRBV6-3, the J gene TRBJ2-1; D is possibly TRBD2 (5 bases). The CDR3 runs 17 residues. Germline CDR1 reads MNHEY; CDR2 reads SVGEGT. V was shortened by 5 bases and J by 2 bases, with 19 bases between the two germline ends. CDR3 region: CASSNNNDYTAYNEQFF. The CDR3 DNA reads as TGTGCCAGCAGTAACAATAATGACTACACCGCCTACAATGAGCAGTTCTTC.

The rearrangement links TRBV24-1 to TRBJ2-1; possibly TRBD2 for D (7 bases). CDR1 and CDR2 (germline): KGHDR, SFDVKD. The CDR3 loop spans 15 amino acids. V shed 9 bases and J shed 6 bases, with 20 bases lying between them. The CDR3 nucleotides are TGTGCCACCGCCTCCGCGGGGGCCACCTTCAATGAGCAGTTCTTC. It translates to CATASAGATFNEQFF.

This chain uses TRBV28 with TRBJ2-7; TRBD1 or TRBD2 may be the D gene (5 bases each). The ends were cut back, 3 bases at V and 2 bases at J, with 14 bases in the middle. The CDR3 runs 15 residues. CDR1 is MDHEN and CDR2 is SYDVKM in the germline V gene. This CDR3 reads CASSLAGSFPYEQYF. DNA of the CDR3: TGTGCCAGCAGTTTGGCAGGGAGCTTCCCCTACGAGCAGTACTTC.

This clone appeared a single time. The V call is TRBV4-2, the J call TRBJ2-3; tentative D call: TRBD1 (6 bases). The CDR3 has 15 amino acids. Germline CDR1 reads LGHNA; CDR2 reads YNFKEQ. Trimming removed 4 bases at V and 1 base at J, with 12 bases between. CDR3 sequence reads: CASSLQGSGTDTQYF. In nucleotides, the CDR3 is TGTGCCAGCAGCCTACAGGGTTCGGGCACAGATACGCAGTATTTT.

The chain is built from TRBV9 and TRBJ2-7; 9 bases align to TRBD1. Germline CDR1 and CDR2: SGDLS and YYNGEE. V lost 9 bases and J lost 5; bases outside the gene matches: 9. The CDR3 is made up of 13 amino acids. The CDR3 protein is CATYDRGSDEQYF. Written as DNA, the CDR3 is TGTGCCACCTACGACAGGGGGTCGGACGAGCAGTACTTC.

This chain uses TRBV7-2 with TRBJ2-3; D uncertain. The V end lost 5 bases, the J end lost 1 base, and 13 bases lay between the germline ends. From germline, CDR1 is SGHTA and CDR2 FQGNSA. The CDR3 extends over 15 amino acids. The CDR3 DNA reads as TGTGCCAGCAGCCCCGGCCCAGTTGGCACAGATACGCAGTATTTT. Translating it yields CASSPGPVGTDTQYF.

V usage is TRBV5-4 and J usage is TRBJ1-3, with D maybe TRBD1 (6 bases). V lost 0 bases and J lost 0, with 7 bases in between. The CDR3 covers 15 residues. CDR1 is SGHNT and CDR2 is YYREEE in the germline V gene (reference sequence). DNA for the CDR3: TGTGCCAGCAGCTTGGGAGGGGGCTCTGGAAACACCATATATTTT. Protein sequence: CASSLGGGSGNTIYF.

This clone was recorded only once. The chain links TRBV25-1 to TRBJ1-2, with no clear D. Between the trimmed V and J ends, which lost 5 bases and 2 bases, there was a span of 9 bases. Germline values: CDR1 MGHDK, CDR2 SYGVNS. This CDR3 has 13 amino acids. The CDR3 DNA reads TGTGCCAGCAGTTGGGCGGGAAACTATGGCTACACCTTC. It specifies CASSWAGNYGYTF.

The table lists this clone with a count of one. Here the CDR3 DNA reads TGCGCCAGCAGCGCAACTAGCGGGGGGGCCTTGTTGGCAGATACGCAGTATTTT. It is translated as CASSATSGGALLADTQYF. The rearrangement links TRBV5-1 to TRBJ2-3, with 13 positions matching TRBD2. J gave up 4 bases and V 4 bases, and 12 bases lay outside the gene matches. The CDR3 extends over 18 amino acids. Germline V gene sequence: CDR1 SGHRS, CDR2 YFSETQ.

This clone was seen a handful of times. The chain joins TRBV6-2 or TRBV6-3 to TRBJ1-1, with a possible D match to TRBD1 (6 bases). V was clipped by 5 bases and J by 10 bases, with 14 bases between them. There are 12 residues in the CDR3. In germline, CDR1 is MNHEY, CDR2 SVGEGT. CDR3 in DNA: TGTGCCAGCAGTCAAATACAGGGAGGAGCTTTCTTT. This sequence encodes CASSQIQGGAFF.